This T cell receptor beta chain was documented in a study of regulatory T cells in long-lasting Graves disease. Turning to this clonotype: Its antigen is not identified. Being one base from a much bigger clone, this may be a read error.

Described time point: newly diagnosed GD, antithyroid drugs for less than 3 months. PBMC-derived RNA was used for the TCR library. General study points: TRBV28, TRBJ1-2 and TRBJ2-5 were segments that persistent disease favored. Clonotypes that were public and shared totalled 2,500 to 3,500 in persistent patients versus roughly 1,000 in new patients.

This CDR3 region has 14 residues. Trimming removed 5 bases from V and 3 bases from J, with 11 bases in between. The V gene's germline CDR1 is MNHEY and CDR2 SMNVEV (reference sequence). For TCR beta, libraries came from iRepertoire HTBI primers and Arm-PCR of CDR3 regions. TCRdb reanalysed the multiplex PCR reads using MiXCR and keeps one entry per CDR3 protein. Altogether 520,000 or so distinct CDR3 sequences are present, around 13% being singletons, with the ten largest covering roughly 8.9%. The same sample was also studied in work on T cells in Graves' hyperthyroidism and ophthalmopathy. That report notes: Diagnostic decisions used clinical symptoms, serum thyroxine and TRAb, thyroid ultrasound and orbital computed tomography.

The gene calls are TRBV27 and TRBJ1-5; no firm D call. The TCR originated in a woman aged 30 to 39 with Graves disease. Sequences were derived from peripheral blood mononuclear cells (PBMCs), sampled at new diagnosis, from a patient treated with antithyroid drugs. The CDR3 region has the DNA TGTGCCAGCAGTGCTGCCGGAAACAATCAGCCCCAGCATTTT. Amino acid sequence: CASSAAGNNQPQHF.